This T cell receptor (beta chain) was sequenced during a study of control samples from healthy donors and cancer patients. Profiling relied on immunoSEQ multiplex PCR, and the TCRdb table lists in-frame clones only, not all of them. The table lists roughly 100,000 clones, around 88% of them singletons. CDR3 length: 13 residues. V dropped 4 bases and J dropped 6; count of bases not matched to a gene: 3. CDR1 SGHRS and CDR2 YFSETQ come from the germline V gene. This clone was observed a handful of times. The sequence was obtained from a man aged 25-45 years in good health. J is TRBJ1-2 and V is TRBV5-1; 10 nucleotides align to TRBD1. The sample was blood. The CDR3 region is CASSRDRGHGYTF. CDR3 DNA sequence: TGCGCCAGCAGCCGGGACAGGGGCCATGGCTACACCTTC.